The 4 T cell receptor beta chains below were found in one sample sequenced in a study of T cells after yellow fever vaccination. TCRdb processed the 5' RACE reads anew with MiXCR; each CDR3 protein has one entry. This table holds about 400,000 distinct CDR3 sequences, around 6.5% found once. The source material was PBMCs, sampled 5 days after the yellow fever booster vaccination. Source of these receptors: a man aged 25 to 40 who received the YFV17D yellow fever vaccine.

This clonotype was seen more than once but under ten times. The chain links TRBV7-2 to TRBJ2-7, with TRBD2 matching 7 bases. Per germline, CDR1 SGHTA and CDR2 FQGNSA. V dropped 5 bases and J dropped 3; count of bases not matched to a gene: 10. CDR3 length: 15 residues. In DNA, the CDR3 is TGTGCCAGCAGCCGAGATAGCGGGTCTTTCTACGAGCAGTACTTC. Its translation: CASSRDSGSFYEQYF. The whole variable domain, remainder taken from reference TRBV7-2 and TRBJ2-7, is GAGVSQSPSNKVTEKGKDVELRCDPISGHTALYWYRQSLGQGLEFLIYFQGNSAPDKSGLPSDRFSAERTGGSVSTLTIQRTQQEDSAVYLCASSRDSGSFYEQYFGPGTRLTVT.

The sample holds many counts of this clonotype. For the CDR3, the DNA is TGTGCCAGCAGAAGTGGGACAGAACTTTATGGCTACACCTTC. Encoded protein: CASRSGTELYGYTF. The V call is TRBV2, the J call TRBJ1-2; 7 nucleotides align to TRBD1. V was pared by 6 bases and J by 5 bases, with 9 bases of the junction left unmatched. Germline values: CDR1 SNHLY, CDR2 FYNNEI. The CDR3 totals 14 residues.

This clonotype was observed at least ten times. The gene calls are TRBV18 and TRBJ2-3; 8 bases match TRBD1. V trimming: 6 bases; J trimming: 6 bases; junction bases outside the gene matches: 11. Germline lookup yields CDR1 KGHSH and CDR2 LQKENI. The CDR3 is made up of 15 amino acids. The DNA of the CDR3 is TGTGCCAGCTCGACCGGGACAGGTCGTATGGATACGCAGTATTTT. Encoded protein: CASSTGTGRMDTQYF.

The table lists this clonotype with many counts. The chain uses TRBV5-6 and TRBJ2-7, with 9 nucleotides matching TRBD2. Per the germline V gene, CDR1 is SGHDT and CDR2 is YYEEEE. The CDR3 covers 16 residues. With 3 bases clipped from V and 6 bases from J, the junction kept 13 bases outside the gene matches. The CDR3 DNA is TGTGCCAGCAGCTACCTGACTAGCGGTCCGCTAGGCGAGCAGTACTTC. It yields the protein CASSYLTSGPLGEQYF.